This T cell receptor beta chain was sequenced during a study of OX40 agonist ivuxolimab in advanced cancers. Clones were read by immunoSEQ multiplex PCR, and TCRdb kept only the in-frame ones, dropping some. Among about 94,000 clones listed, over 75% were seen once. There are 17 residues in the CDR3. Germline CDR1 reads SGHTA; CDR2 reads FQGTGA. V was pared by 0 bases and J by 0 bases, with 9 bases between. V gene TRBV7-3 combines with J gene TRBJ2-6, with no clear D. The sample in question was CD4+ or CD8+ T cells sorted from blood, obtained in a trial of the OX40 agonist ivuxolimab. The TCR was taken from an adult with an advanced solid tumor such as melanoma, head and neck, liver or kidney cancer. The CDR3 sequence is CASSLTFRNSGANVLTF. CDR3 sequence (DNA): TGTGCCAGCAGCTTAACGTTTAGGAACTCTGGGGCCAACGTCCTGACTTTC.